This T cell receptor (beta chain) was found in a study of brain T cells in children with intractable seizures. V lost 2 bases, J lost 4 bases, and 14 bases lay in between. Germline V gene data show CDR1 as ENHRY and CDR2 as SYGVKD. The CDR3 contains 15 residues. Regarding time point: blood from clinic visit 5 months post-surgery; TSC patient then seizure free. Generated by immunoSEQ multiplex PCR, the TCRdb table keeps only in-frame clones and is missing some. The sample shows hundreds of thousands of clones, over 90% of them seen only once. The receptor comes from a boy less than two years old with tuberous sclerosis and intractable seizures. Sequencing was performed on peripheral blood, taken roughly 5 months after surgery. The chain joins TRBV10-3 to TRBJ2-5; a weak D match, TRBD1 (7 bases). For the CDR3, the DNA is TGTGCCATCAGTGAGCAGGGGGGTTTGGGAGAGACCCAGTACTTC. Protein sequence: CAISEQGGLGETQYF.